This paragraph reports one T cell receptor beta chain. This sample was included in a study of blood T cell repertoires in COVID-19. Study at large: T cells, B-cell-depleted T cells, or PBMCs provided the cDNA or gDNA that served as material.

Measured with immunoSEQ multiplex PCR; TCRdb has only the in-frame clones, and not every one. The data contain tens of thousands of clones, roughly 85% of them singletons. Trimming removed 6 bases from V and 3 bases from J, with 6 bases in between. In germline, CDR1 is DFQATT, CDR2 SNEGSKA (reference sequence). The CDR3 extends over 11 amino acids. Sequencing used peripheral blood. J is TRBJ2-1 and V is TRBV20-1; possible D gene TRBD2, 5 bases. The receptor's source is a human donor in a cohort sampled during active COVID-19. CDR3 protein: CSAGDYNEQFF. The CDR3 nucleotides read TGCAGTGCGGGAGACTACAATGAGCAGTTCTTC.